Following are 10 T cell receptor beta chains from one sample sequenced in a study of T cells in Graves' hyperthyroidism and ophthalmopathy (dated by TCRdb to between 2017 and 2020). The library was prepared using multiplex PCR. The instrument was an Illumina HiSeq 2000. The TCR beta CDR3 regions were amplified from RNA transcripts. The TCR CDR3 was subjected to a first round of RT-PCR using the HTBI primer set and the Qiagen OneStep RT-PCR kit. Through fastp at Q25 and MiXCR, TCRdb rebuilt clones from the public reads, retaining in-frame beta chains. Each entry is one CDR3 protein sequence, shown with its most common DNA and genes. The sample contains 500,000 to 750,000 distinct CDR3 sequences, approximately 15% of them found a single time. Jointly, the top ten make up roughly 7.7% of the sample. The sample consisted of blood. These TCRs come from a woman younger than 35 with Graves' ophthalmopathy.

The rearrangement joins TRBV5-5 to TRBJ2-1; 9 bases fit TRBD2. This CDR3 spans 14 amino acids. Trimming took 2 bases from V and 9 from J; bases not matched to a gene: 6. The germline gives CDR1 SGHKS, CDR2 YYEKEE (reference sequence). CDR3 sequence: CASSFGGRAIEQFF. In DNA, the CDR3 is TGTGCCAGCAGCTTCGGCGGGAGGGCGATTGAGCAGTTCTTC.

CDR3 sequence: CSAPSLLGAEAFF. DNA for the CDR3: TGCAGCGCCCCATCCTTGTTGGGGGCTGAAGCTTTCTTT. The gene calls are TRBV29-1 and TRBJ1-1, with D possibly being TRBD1 (5 bases). Germline loops: CDR1 SQVTM, CDR2 ANQGSEA. There are 13 residues in the CDR3. V shed 7 bases and J shed 6 bases, with 18 bases lying between them.

This clonotype came up a few times. The V and J genes are TRBV20-1 and TRBJ2-2; D possibly corresponds to TRBD1 (5 bases). This CDR3 comprises 13 residues. Looked up from germline, CDR1 is DFQATT and CDR2 is SNEGSKA (reference sequence). Deletions cut 3 bases from V and 0 bases from J, with 5 bases between. The CDR3 coding sequence is TGCAGTGCTAGGACAGCGAACACCGGGGAGCTGTTTTTT. It specifies CSARTANTGELFF.

Regarding this clonotype: At one of its ends the junction is not consistent with the germline gene, which may arise from a read error. This chain connects TRBV7-9 to TRBJ2-7; D may be TRBD2 (6 bases). CDR1 and CDR2 (germline): SEHNR, FQNEAQ (reference sequence). The CDR3 is 14 residues long. In nucleotides, the CDR3 is TGTGCCTGCAGCTCCCCCCGGGAGCCCTACGAGCAGTACTTC. Its translation: CACSSPREPYEQYF.

This clonotype was detected only a few times. CDR3 nucleotides: TGTGCCAGCAGCCAAGATGGGGGCTCGGCTAACTATGGCTACACCTTC. Protein: CASSQDGGSANYGYTF. The chain employs TRBV14 and TRBJ1-2; the D gene is possibly TRBD1 (6 bases). Trimming shortened V by 0 bases and J by 0 bases, and 11 bases separated the two germline ends. Germline CDR1 SGHDN, CDR2 FVKESK. This CDR3 spans 16 amino acids.

V usage is TRBV4-2 and J usage is TRBJ1-1; 7 nucleotides line up with TRBD1. The CDR3 has 16 residues. V lost 4 bases and J lost 3; bases outside the gene matches: 11. Germline V gene data show CDR1 as LGHNA and CDR2 as YNFKEQ. The CDR3 coding sequence is TGTGCCAGCAGCCCAATGTGGACAGGTCGGGACACTGAAGCTTTCTTT. Translating gives CASSPMWTGRDTEAFF.

The chain uses TRBV30 and TRBJ2-7; 8 bases are a match to TRBD1. The V segment lost 0 bases and the J segment 1 base; nucleotides outside the gene matches: 5. CDR3 size: 15 residues. Germline CDR1 GTSNPN, CDR2 SVGIG (reference sequence). The CDR3 sequence is CAWSVPRTGSYEQYF. CDR3 sequence (DNA): TGTGCCTGGAGTGTACCGAGGACAGGGTCCTACGAGCAGTACTTC.

This clonotype appeared many times. CDR3 in DNA: TGTGCCAGCAGCCGGACAGGGGGTGGGTTCGTTGCCAATGAGCAGTTCTTC. Its translation: CASSRTGGGFVANEQFF. The V gene is TRBV2, the J gene TRBJ2-1; 10 nucleotides align to TRBD1. Germline loops: CDR1 SNHLY, CDR2 FYNNEI. V lost 6 bases, J lost 6 bases, and 14 bases stayed unmatched. The CDR3 contains 17 residues.

The rearrangement links TRBV6-2 or TRBV6-3 to TRBJ2-2, with TRBD2 matching over 7 bases. With 5 bases clipped from V and 7 bases from J, the junction kept 13 bases outside the gene matches. This CDR3 has 16 residues. Germline CDR1 is MNHEY and CDR2 is SVGEGT. CDR3 loop: CASSLGGGSRVGELFF. CDR3 DNA sequence: TGTGCCAGCAGTCTGGGAGGCGGGAGCAGGGTCGGGGAGCTGTTTTTT.

The chain employs TRBV5-4 and TRBJ1-6, with D uncertain. The CDR3 totals 14 residues. Germline-derived CDR1 and CDR2 are SGHNT and YYREEE (reference sequence). V was clipped by 4 bases and J by 10 bases, with 15 bases between them. The CDR3 sequence is CASSPVEASSPLHF. The CDR3 DNA sequence: TGTGCCAGCAGCCCGGTTGAAGCAAGCTCACCCCTCCACTTT.